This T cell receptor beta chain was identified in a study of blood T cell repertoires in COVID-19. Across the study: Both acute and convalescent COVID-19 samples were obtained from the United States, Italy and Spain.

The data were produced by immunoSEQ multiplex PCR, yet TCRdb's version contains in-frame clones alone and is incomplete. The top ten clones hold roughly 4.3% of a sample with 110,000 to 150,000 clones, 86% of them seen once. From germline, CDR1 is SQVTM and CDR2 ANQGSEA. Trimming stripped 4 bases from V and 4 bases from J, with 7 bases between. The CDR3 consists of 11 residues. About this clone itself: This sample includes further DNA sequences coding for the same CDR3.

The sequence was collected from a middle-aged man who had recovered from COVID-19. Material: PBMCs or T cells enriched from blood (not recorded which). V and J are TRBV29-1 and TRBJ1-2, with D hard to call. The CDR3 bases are TGCAGCGTTGGTGGCAGCTATGGCTACACCTTC. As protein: CSVGGSYGYTF. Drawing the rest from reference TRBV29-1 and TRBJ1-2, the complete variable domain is SAVISQKPSRDICQRGTSLTIQCQVDSQVTMMFWYRQQPGQSLTLIATANQGSEATYESGFVIDKFPISRPNLTFSTLTVSNMSPEDSSIYLCSVGGSYGYTFGSGTRLTVV.